The next 18 T cell receptor beta chains were all read from a single sample in a study of blood T cells in healthy people across ages. PCR was performed a second time for roughly 7 to 12 cycles using a sample-barcoded 5' primer and a J-beta primer mix. TCRdb analysed the 5' RACE reads with MiXCR anew, one entry per CDR3 protein. The sample lists 1.5 million to 2 million distinct CDR3 sequences, 40% to 55% occurring once. Sequencing input: blood. The receptors shown here come from a woman in her thirties or forties in good health.

This clonotype showed up just a few times. The CDR3 protein is CATSDFSRADTDTQYF. The CDR3 DNA reads TGTGCCACCAGTGATTTTTCGAGGGCGGACACAGATACGCAGTATTTT. The chain links TRBV24-1 to TRBJ2-3; tentatively, D is TRBD2 (5 bases). CDR3 length: 16 residues. Germline loops: CDR1 KGHDR, CDR2 SFDVKD. V was pared by 1 base and J by 2 bases, with 12 bases between.

This chain uses TRBV4-3 with TRBJ2-3; 12 bases are a match to TRBD2. Looked up from germline, CDR1 is LGHNA and CDR2 is YSLEER. The CDR3 consists of 18 residues. Trimming at V came to 0 bases and at J to 4 bases, leaving 8 bases not matched to a gene. CDR3: CASSQDRPASGGADTQYF. As DNA, the CDR3 is TGCGCCAGCAGCCAAGATCGACCCGCTAGCGGGGGGGCAGATACGCAGTATTTT.

This chain links TRBV20-1 with TRBJ2-1; 12 nucleotides align to TRBD2. The CDR3 consists of 18 residues. The V and J ends lost 5 bases and 0 bases, in that order; junction bases with no gene match: 11. Germline loops: CDR1 DFQATT, CDR2 SNEGSKA (reference sequence). The CDR3 here is CSALGLAGAQSSYNEQFF. The CDR3, as DNA: TGCAGTGCTTTGGGACTAGCGGGCGCGCAAAGCTCCTACAATGAGCAGTTCTTC.

In DNA, the CDR3 is TGCAGTGCTAGAGATATAAGCGGAAGTACAGATACGCAGTATTTT. Translated, it gives CSARDISGSTDTQYF. This chain links TRBV20-1 with TRBJ2-3; the D gene is possibly TRBD2 (5 bases). The CDR3 loop spans 15 amino acids. V lost 0 bases to trimming and J lost 3 bases, with 13 bases between them. CDR1 is DFQATT and CDR2 is SNEGSKA in the germline V gene (reference sequence).

Written as DNA, the CDR3 is TGCGCCAGCAGCCAAGATCTTCCTAGCGGGGGCCAAGAGACCCAGTACTTC. Protein sequence: CASSQDLPSGGQETQYF. The J gene is TRBJ2-5, the V gene TRBV4-3; 10 bases agree with TRBD2. Germline assignment: CDR1 LGHNA and CDR2 YSLEER. Germline trimming cut 0 bases from V and 1 base from J; bases unmatched to any gene: 5. The CDR3 totals 17 residues.

The count of this clonotype is one. This CDR3 is CSATLSGANTGELFF. The CDR3, as DNA: TGCAGTGCTACTTTATCCGGGGCAAACACCGGGGAGCTGTTTTTT. The chain employs TRBV20-1 and TRBJ2-2; D may correspond to TRBD1 or TRBD2 (5 bases each). CDR1 is DFQATT, CDR2 SNEGSKA, per germline (reference sequence). V gave up 4 bases and J gave up 2 bases, with 14 bases separating them. The CDR3 covers 15 residues.

The V call is TRBV7-2, the J call TRBJ2-5; 11 bases align to TRBD2. This CDR3 region has 16 residues. Germline V gene lookup returns CDR1 SGHTA and CDR2 FQGNSA. V lost 5 bases and J lost 1; bases outside the gene matches: 6. For the CDR3, the DNA is TGTGCCAGCAGCGCAACTAGCGGGGGCCCCCAAGAGACCCAGTACTTC. Protein product: CASSATSGGPQETQYF. The full variable domain, its missing parts supplied by reference TRBV7-2 and TRBJ2-5, is GAGVSQSPSNKVTEKGKDVELRCDPISGHTALYWYRQSLGQGLEFLIYFQGNSAPDKSGLPSDRFSAERTGGSVSTLTIQRTQQEDSAVYLCASSATSGGPQETQYFGPGTRLLVL.

The chain joins TRBV25-1 to TRBJ2-5; D not resolved. The CDR3 has 15 residues. The V end was cut by 3 bases, the J end by 2 bases, with 13 bases between. Germline CDR1 is MGHDK and CDR2 is SYGVNS. CDR3 loop: CASSDFRDPQETQYF. CDR3 DNA: TGTGCCAGCAGTGATTTTAGGGATCCACAAGAGACCCAGTACTTC.

This chain links TRBV12-3 or TRBV12-4 with TRBJ1-2, with unresolved D. Trimming removed 6 bases at V and 7 bases at J, with 6 bases between. The CDR3 runs 10 residues. The CDR3 bases are TGTGCCAGCAGGGGTTCTGGCTACACCTTC. Protein sequence: CASRGSGYTF.

This chain links TRBV6-6 with TRBJ1-5; TRBD1 agrees at 9 bases. J lost 6 bases, V lost 0 bases, and 6 bases had no gene match. The CDR3 covers 16 residues. The germline V gene encodes CDR1 MNHNY and CDR2 SVGAGI (reference sequence). CDR3 in DNA: TGTGCCAGCAGTTACTCAGGGACAGGGAGTGGTCAGCCCCAGCATTTT. Translating it yields CASSYSGTGSGQPQHF.

The chain recombines TRBV9 with TRBJ1-2; D is unresolved. This CDR3 has 15 residues. The V gene's germline CDR1 is SGDLS and CDR2 YYNGEE. Trimming stripped 0 bases from V and 1 base from J, with 10 bases between. In DNA form, the CDR3 reads TGTGCCAGCAGCGTAGGGCAGGAAGATAACTATGGCTACACCTTC. It encodes CASSVGQEDNYGYTF. The whole variable domain, remainder taken from reference TRBV9 and TRBJ1-2, is DSGVTQTPKHLITATGQRVTLRCSPRSGDLSVYWYQQSLDQGLQFLIQYYNGEERAKGNILERFSAQQFPDLHSELNLSSLELGDSALYFCASSVGQEDNYGYTFGSGTRLTVV.

This clonotype was detected a few times. The genes are TRBV25-1 and TRBJ2-1; D gene uncertain. Deletions cut 3 bases from V and 7 bases from J, with 10 bases between. This CDR3 comprises 13 residues. The germline V gene has CDR1 MGHDK and CDR2 SYGVNS. CDR3 bases: TGTGCCAGCAGTGACTGGACCGTGAATGAGCAGTTCTTC. It codes for CASSDWTVNEQFF.

This clonotype was seen a few times. V usage is TRBV7-6 and J usage is TRBJ2-1, with 9 positions matching TRBD2. The CDR3 is made up of 15 amino acids. J lost 5 bases, V lost 3 bases, and 5 bases had no gene match. CDR1 is SGHVS, CDR2 FNYEAQ, per germline. The CDR3 here is CASSFAAGGHNEQFF. CDR3 sequence (DNA): TGTGCCAGCAGCTTCGCGGCGGGGGGGCACAATGAGCAGTTCTTC.

The V gene is TRBV20-1, the J gene TRBJ1-4; D gene uncertain. The germline CDR1 and CDR2 sequences are DFQATT and SNEGSKA (reference sequence). V gave up 3 bases and J gave up 7 bases, with 15 bases separating them. This CDR3 spans 14 amino acids. The CDR3 loop reads CSASGNGVGEKLFF. The DNA for the CDR3 is TGCAGTGCTAGCGGGAACGGGGTTGGTGAAAAACTGTTTTTT.

This clonotype was observed a few times. This chain uses TRBV20-1 with TRBJ1-2; weak D call: TRBD1 (6 bases). Germline V gives CDR1 DFQATT, CDR2 SNEGSKA (reference sequence). V lost 3 bases and J 6 bases, leaving 14 bases between the germline ends. The CDR3 covers 13 residues. This CDR3 reads CSARATGRDGYTF. The CDR3 bases are TGCAGTGCTAGGGCAACAGGGCGAGATGGCTACACCTTC.

V is TRBV6-5 and J is TRBJ1-2; D gene unclear. The V end lost 0 bases, the J end lost 8 bases, and 22 bases lay between the germline ends. Germline lookup yields CDR1 MNHEY and CDR2 SVGAGI. The CDR3 extends over 17 amino acids. CDR3 sequence (DNA): TGTGCCAGCAGTTACTCAGGTACATCCATCCTGCAGAGCGGCTACACCTTC. Translated: CASSYSGTSILQSGYTF.

This chain links TRBV3-1 with TRBJ2-1; 13 bases are a match to TRBD2. In germline, CDR1 is LGHDT, CDR2 YNNKEL (reference sequence). With 2 bases clipped from V and 9 bases from J, the junction kept 4 bases outside the gene matches. The CDR3 sequence is 15 residues long. The CDR3 is CASSQPRLAGGEQFF. CDR3 nucleotides: TGTGCCAGCAGCCAACCCCGACTAGCGGGGGGTGAGCAGTTCTTC.

This clonotype was seen a handful of times. The V gene is TRBV5-6, the J gene TRBJ2-1; TRBD1 matches 7 bases. Germline lookup yields CDR1 SGHDT and CDR2 YYEEEE. The CDR3 has 17 amino acids. J was trimmed by 1 base and V by 1 base; bases with no gene match: 8. The CDR3 protein is CASSLPYRGHSYNEQFF. The CDR3 coding sequence is TGTGCCAGCAGCTTGCCGTACAGGGGCCATTCCTACAATGAGCAGTTCTTC.